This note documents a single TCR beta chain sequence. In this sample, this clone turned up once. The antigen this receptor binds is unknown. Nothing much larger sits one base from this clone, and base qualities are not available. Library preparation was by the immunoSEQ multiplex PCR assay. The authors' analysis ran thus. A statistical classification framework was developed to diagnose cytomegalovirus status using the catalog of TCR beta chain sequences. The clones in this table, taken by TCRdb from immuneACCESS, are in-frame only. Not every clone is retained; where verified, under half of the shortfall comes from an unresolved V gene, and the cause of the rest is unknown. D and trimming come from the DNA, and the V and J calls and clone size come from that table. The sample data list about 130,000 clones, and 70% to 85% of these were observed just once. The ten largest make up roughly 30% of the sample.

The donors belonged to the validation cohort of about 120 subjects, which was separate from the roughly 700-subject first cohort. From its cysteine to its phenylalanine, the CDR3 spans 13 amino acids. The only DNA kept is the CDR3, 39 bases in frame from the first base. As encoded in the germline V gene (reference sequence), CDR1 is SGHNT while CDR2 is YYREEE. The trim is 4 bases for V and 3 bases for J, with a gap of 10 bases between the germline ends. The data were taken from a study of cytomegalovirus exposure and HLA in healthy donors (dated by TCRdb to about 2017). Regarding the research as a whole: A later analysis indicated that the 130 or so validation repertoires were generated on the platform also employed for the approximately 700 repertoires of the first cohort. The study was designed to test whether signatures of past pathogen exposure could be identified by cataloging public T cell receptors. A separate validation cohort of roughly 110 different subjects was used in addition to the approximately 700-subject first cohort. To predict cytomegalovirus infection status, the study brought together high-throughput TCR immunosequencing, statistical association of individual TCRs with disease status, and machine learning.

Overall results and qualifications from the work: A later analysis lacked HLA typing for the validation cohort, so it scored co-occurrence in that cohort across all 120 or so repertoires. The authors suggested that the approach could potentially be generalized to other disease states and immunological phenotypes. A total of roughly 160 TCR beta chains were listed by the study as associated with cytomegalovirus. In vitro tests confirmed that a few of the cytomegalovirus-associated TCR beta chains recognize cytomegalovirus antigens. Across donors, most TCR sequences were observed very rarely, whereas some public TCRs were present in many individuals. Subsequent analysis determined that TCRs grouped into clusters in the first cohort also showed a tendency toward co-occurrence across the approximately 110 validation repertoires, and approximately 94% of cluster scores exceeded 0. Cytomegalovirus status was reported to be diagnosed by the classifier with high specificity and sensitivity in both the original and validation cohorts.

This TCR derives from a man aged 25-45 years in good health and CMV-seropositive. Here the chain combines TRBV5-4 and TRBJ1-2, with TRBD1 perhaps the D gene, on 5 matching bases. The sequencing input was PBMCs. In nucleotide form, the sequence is TGTGCCAGCAGCCCCCAGGGCTACTATGGCTACACCTTC. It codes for CASSPQGYYGYTF.